Only a few counts were recorded for the clone carrying this T cell receptor beta chain. The CDR3 is 15 residues long. Germline loops: CDR1 DFQATT, CDR2 SNEGSKA (reference sequence). J gave up 7 bases and V 2 bases, and 11 bases lay outside the gene matches. From the RT-PCR reads, TCRdb called clonotypes with MiXCR, one entry per CDR3 protein. The sample shows approximately 720,000 distinct CDR3 sequences, about 14% of them seen only once. This chain links TRBV20-1 with TRBJ2-1, with TRBD2 matching over 7 bases. This clonotype was sampled from a female donor in good health, serving as a healthy control. Sequencing used memory CD4+ T cells from blood. CDR3 in amino acids: CSARSREVTANEQFF. CDR3 nucleotide sequence: TGCAGTGCTAGATCCCGGGAGGTTACGGCGAATGAGCAGTTCTTC.